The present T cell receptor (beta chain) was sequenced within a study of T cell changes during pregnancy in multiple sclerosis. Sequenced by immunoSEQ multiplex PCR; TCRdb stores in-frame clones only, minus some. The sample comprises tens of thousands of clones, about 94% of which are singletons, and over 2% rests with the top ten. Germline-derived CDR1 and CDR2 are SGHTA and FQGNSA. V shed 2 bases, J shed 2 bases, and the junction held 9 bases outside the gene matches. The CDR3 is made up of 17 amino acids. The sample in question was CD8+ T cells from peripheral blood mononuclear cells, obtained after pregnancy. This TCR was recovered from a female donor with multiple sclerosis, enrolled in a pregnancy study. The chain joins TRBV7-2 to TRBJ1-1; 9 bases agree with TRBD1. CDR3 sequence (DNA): TGTGCCAGCAGCTTATGGCCGACAGGGGGGGATAACACTGAAGCTTTCTTT. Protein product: CASSLWPTGGDNTEAFF.